The next 21 T cell receptor beta chains were all read from a single sample in a study of blood T cells in healthy people across ages. Combining a sample-barcoded 5' primer with a J-beta primer mix, a second PCR ran for roughly 7 to 12 cycles. In TCRdb, the 5' RACE reads were re-called with MiXCR into one record per CDR3 protein. Of some 1,800,000 distinct CDR3 sequences listed, more than 35% are singletons. Sequenced sample: blood. Every receptor here comes from a human donor in good health.

This chain links TRBV4-2 with TRBJ1-2; D is unclear. The CDR3 consists of 14 residues. Germline CDR1 LGHNA, CDR2 YNFKEQ. V dropped 1 base and J dropped 5 bases, with 11 bases sitting between them. Here the CDR3 reads CASSQVVDSYGYTF. The CDR3 DNA follows: TGTGCCAGCAGCCAAGTTGTGGATAGTTATGGCTACACCTTC.

This clonotype has only one observation. The chain is built from TRBV11-3 and TRBJ2-5; 7 bases match TRBD1. V lost 3 bases, J lost 5 bases, and 6 bases stayed unmatched. CDR3 size: 14 residues. The germline V gene has CDR1 SGHNT and CDR2 YENEEA. The CDR3, as DNA: TGTGCCAGCAGCTTTGGACAGGAATGGGAGACCCAGTACTTC. This sequence encodes CASSFGQEWETQYF.

This clonotype was recorded a few times. The CDR3 DNA reads TGTGCCAGCAGCGTAAGTGTCGTGGACGAGACCCAGTACTTC. Residues: CASSVSVVDETQYF. V gene TRBV9 combines with J gene TRBJ2-5; no definite D call. This CDR3 has 14 residues. Trimming left V 1 base short and J 5 bases short, with 12 bases between. CDR1 and CDR2 (germline): SGDLS, YYNGEE.

This clonotype was seen a few times. This chain uses TRBV2 with TRBJ1-5; D uncertain. V lost 3 bases to trimming and J lost 0 bases, with 9 bases between them. The CDR3 runs 15 residues. Germline V CDR1 and CDR2: SNHLY, FYNNEI. The CDR3 spells CASSDVGLSNQPQHF. In DNA, the CDR3 is TGTGCCAGCAGTGATGTGGGTCTTAGCAATCAGCCCCAGCATTTT.

V is TRBV4-1 and J is TRBJ2-5; D is possibly TRBD1 (6 bases). The closer fit of TRBJ2-7 to the DNA end suggests the J call may be wrong. Germline V gene lookup returns CDR1 MGHRA and CDR2 YSYEKL. This CDR3 is 15 amino acids long. CDR3 coding DNA: TGCGCCAGCAGCCAAGAAGGGGGAAGAATCTACGAGCAGTACTTC. It yields the protein CASSQEGGRIYEQYF.

This clonotype was counted at least ten times. The V and J genes are TRBV9 and TRBJ1-2; possible D gene TRBD1, 6 bases. Trimming left V 3 bases short and J 4 bases short, with 10 bases between. The germline gives CDR1 SGDLS, CDR2 YYNGEE. The CDR3 length is 13 residues. Here the CDR3 reads CASSEGQSYGYTF. CDR3 sequence (DNA): TGTGCCAGCAGCGAGGGACAAAGCTATGGCTACACCTTC.

Here the CDR3 DNA reads TGTGCCAGCACGCGGGACGCCTCTGGGGCCAACGTCCTGACTTTC. It yields the protein CASTRDASGANVLTF. V is TRBV6-2 or TRBV6-3 and J is TRBJ2-6, with D possibly being TRBD2 (6 bases). CDR1 and CDR2 (germline): MNHEY, SVGEGT. The CDR3 contains 15 residues. V lost 7 bases to trimming and J lost 0 bases, with 10 bases between them.

The V gene is TRBV24-1, the J gene TRBJ2-3; 9 positions match TRBD1. The CDR3 spans 13 residues. V lost 10 bases and J lost 3; bases outside the gene matches: 4. Per the germline V gene, CDR1 is KGHDR and CDR2 is SFDVKD. The CDR3 protein is CATGDRETDTQYF. CDR3 sequence (DNA): TGTGCCACGGGGGACAGGGAAACAGATACGCAGTATTTT.

This clonotype was observed a handful of times. The chain has TRBV20-1 and TRBJ1-2, with TRBD1 matching 8 bases. Germline values: CDR1 DFQATT, CDR2 SNEGSKA (reference sequence). CDR3 length equals 16 residues. V was clipped by 5 bases and J by 0 bases; unmatched bases: 11. The CDR3 loop is CSAVGTGWLANYGYTF. CDR3 bases: TGCAGTGCTGTAGGGACAGGATGGCTAGCTAACTATGGCTACACCTTC.

The rearrangement joins TRBV20-1 to TRBJ2-3, with 9 bases lining up with TRBD2. CDR1 DFQATT and CDR2 SNEGSKA come from the germline V gene (reference sequence). J gave up 5 bases and V 7 bases, and 4 bases lay outside the gene matches. The length of the CDR3 is 12 residues. This CDR3 is CSVVSGGDTQYF. The CDR3 bases are TGCAGTGTTGTTAGCGGGGGAGATACGCAGTATTTT.

The chain uses TRBV27 and TRBJ2-3; 7 bases line up with TRBD1. The CDR3 has 14 amino acids. Germline-derived CDR1 and CDR2 are MNHEY and SMNVEV (reference sequence). V was pared by 6 bases and J by 5 bases, with 8 bases of the junction left unmatched. The DNA for the CDR3 is TGTGCCAGCAGCTACAGGGGCCTAGGAGATACGCAGTATTTT. This codes for CASSYRGLGDTQYF.

This clonotype was recorded once. This rearrangement joins TRBV6-2 or TRBV6-3 to TRBJ1-1; no clear D gene. Germline assignment: CDR1 MNHEY and CDR2 SVGEGT. The CDR3 sequence is 14 residues long. V lost 7 bases to trimming and J lost 0 bases, with 12 bases between them. CDR3 sequence reads: CASIRGGMNTEAFF. The CDR3 region has the DNA TGTGCCAGCATTCGGGGAGGAATGAACACTGAAGCTTTCTTT.

The V and J genes are TRBV6-5 and TRBJ2-5, with TRBD1 matching 9 bases. The length of the CDR3 is 14 residues. Trimming removed 4 bases from V and 3 bases from J; junction bases left unmatched: 3. Germline CDR1 is MNHEY and CDR2 is SVGAGI. The CDR3 sequence: CASSSGTGKETQYF. The CDR3 coding sequence is TGTGCCAGCAGTTCCGGGACAGGGAAAGAGACCCAGTACTTC.

The chain's CDR3 is CASSNSRFQDLYEQFF. CDR3 nucleotides: TGTGCCAGCAGTAACTCTAGGTTTCAGGATTTGTATGAGCAGTTCTTC. The V and J genes are TRBV27 and TRBJ2-1; D is undetermined. Germline values: CDR1 MNHEY, CDR2 SMNVEV (reference sequence). CDR3 length: 16 amino acids. Trimming took off 5 bases at V and 8 bases at J, with 22 bases between the two ends.

This clonotype was seen only a few times. The chain is built from TRBV6-6 and TRBJ1-1, with a possible D match to TRBD1 (5 bases). The V gene's germline CDR1 is MNHNY and CDR2 SVGAGI (reference sequence). The CDR3 has 16 amino acids. Trimming pared 2 bases from V and 0 bases from J, leaving 13 bases between. CDR3 sequence: CASSYRGGYMNTEAFF. CDR3 coding DNA: TGTGCCAGCAGTTACCGGGGGGGTTATATGAACACTGAAGCTTTCTTT.

This chain uses TRBV4-1 with TRBJ1-5, with a tentative D call TRBD1 (5 bases). Trimming removed 0 bases from V and 0 bases from J, with 9 bases in between. The CDR3 totals 16 residues. CDR1 MGHRA and CDR2 YSYEKL come from the germline V gene. CDR3 DNA sequence: TGCGCCAGCAGCCAAGAGGGCGGGACTAGCAATCAGCCCCAGCATTTT. Translation: CASSQEGGTSNQPQHF.

The sample holds a few counts of this clonotype. The chain employs TRBV6-2 or TRBV6-3 and TRBJ2-1, with D possibly called TRBD1 or TRBD2 (6 bases each). The CDR3 has 17 residues. The germline gives CDR1 MNHEY, CDR2 SVGEGT. V was shortened by 0 bases and J by 1 base, with 13 bases between the two germline ends. The chain's CDR3 is CASSYSNKGGSYNEQFF. The CDR3 coding sequence is TGTGCCAGCAGTTACTCAAATAAGGGGGGTTCCTACAATGAGCAGTTCTTC.

This clonotype was counted a single time. V gene TRBV7-6 combines with J gene TRBJ2-3; 8 nucleotides line up with TRBD1. V lost 6 bases, J lost 2 bases, and 16 bases stayed unmatched. The CDR3 totals 18 residues. Germline V gene lookup returns CDR1 SGHVS and CDR2 FNYEAQ. The DNA of the CDR3 is TGTGCCAGCAGTCTTTTATTGCAAGGGCAGGGGGCCACAGATACGCAGTATTTT. Its translation is CASSLLLQGQGATDTQYF. The full variable domain, completed using reference TRBV7-6 and TRBJ2-3, is GAGVSQSPRYKVTKRGQDVALRCDPISGHVSLYWYRQALGQGPEFLTYFNYEAQQDKSGLPNDRFSAERPEGSISTLTIQRTEQRDSAMYRCASSLLLQGQGATDTQYFGPGTRLTVL.

This clonotype has just a few counts. The chain employs TRBV6-6 and TRBJ1-5; D is uncertain. Trimming removed 4 bases at V and 4 bases at J, with 5 bases between. The V gene's germline CDR1 is MNHNY and CDR2 SVGAGI (reference sequence). There are 12 residues in the CDR3. CDR3 bases: TGTGCCAGCAGTTGGTTGAATCAGCCCCAGCATTTT. Residues: CASSWLNQPQHF.

This chain connects TRBV4-3 to TRBJ2-1; D is unclear. V was pared by 4 bases and J by 2 bases, with 18 bases between. This CDR3 has 17 residues. In germline, CDR1 is LGHNA, CDR2 YSLEER. In nucleotides, the CDR3 is TGCGCCAGCAGCCCCGGTGCCGCGAAAAAAACCTACAATGAGCAGTTCTTC. Amino acids: CASSPGAAKKTYNEQFF.

This clonotype was recorded a few times. The gene calls are TRBV20-1 and TRBJ2-7, with D hard to call. From germline, CDR1 is DFQATT and CDR2 SNEGSKA (reference sequence). Trimming cost V 6 bases and J 7 bases, with 22 bases left between them. The CDR3 sequence is 14 residues long. Here the CDR3 reads CSAPGRTSLGEQYF. CDR3 nucleotide sequence: TGCAGTGCCCCTGGGCGGACCTCCCTGGGGGAGCAGTACTTC.